This T cell receptor (beta chain) derives from a study of blood T cell repertoires in COVID-19. Background on the study: Sites in the United States, Italy and Spain provided acute and convalescent COVID-19 samples. In each case, the material was cDNA or gDNA derived from T cells, B-cell-depleted T cells, or PBMCs.

Under the authors' procedure: Quantification of nucleated cells was approximated via reference gene primer amplification. Measured with immunoSEQ multiplex PCR; TCRdb has only the in-frame clones, and not every one. The D gene and trimming were derived from the DNA, and the V and J assignments and clone size from that table. The sample lists 90,000 or so clones; nearly 90% were seen once. The germline CDR1 and CDR2 sequences are SGHTA and FQGNSA. The CDR3 length is 18 residues. Trimming took off 5 bases at V and 0 bases at J, with 19 bases between the two ends. This chain uses TRBV7-2 with TRBJ1-4; D is perhaps TRBD1 (6 bases). Sequencing used peripheral blood. This TCR was recovered from a woman older than 75 with active COVID-19. CDR3 amino acids: CASSPSRDTSATNEKLFF. The CDR3, as DNA: TGTGCCAGCAGCCCCTCGAGGGACACCAGTGCAACTAATGAAAAACTGTTTTTT. Looking up the rest from reference TRBV7-2 and TRBJ1-4 gives the full variable domain: GAGVSQSPSNKVTEKGKDVELRCDPISGHTALYWYRQSLGQGLEFLIYFQGNSAPDKSGLPSDRFSAERTGGSVSTLTIQRTQQEDSAVYLCASSPSRDTSATNEKLFFGSGTQLSVL.